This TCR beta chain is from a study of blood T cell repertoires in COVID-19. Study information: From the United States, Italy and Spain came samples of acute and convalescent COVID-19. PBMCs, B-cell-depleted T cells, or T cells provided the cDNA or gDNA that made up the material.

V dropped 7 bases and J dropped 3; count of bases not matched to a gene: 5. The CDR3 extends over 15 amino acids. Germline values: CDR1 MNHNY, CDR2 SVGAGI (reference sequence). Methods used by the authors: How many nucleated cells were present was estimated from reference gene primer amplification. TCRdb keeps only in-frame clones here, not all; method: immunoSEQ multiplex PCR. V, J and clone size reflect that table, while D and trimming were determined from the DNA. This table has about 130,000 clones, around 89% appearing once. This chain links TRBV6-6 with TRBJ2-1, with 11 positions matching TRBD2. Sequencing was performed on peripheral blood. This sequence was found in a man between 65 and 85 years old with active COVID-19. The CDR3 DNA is TGTGCCAGCAACCCCACTAGCGGGAGCTACAATGAGCAGTTCTTC. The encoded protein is CASNPTSGSYNEQFF.